The 18 T cell receptor beta chains given below trace back to one sample, sequenced in a study of T-cell memory formation after mild COVID-19. TCRdb itself ran the 5' RACE reads through MiXCR, one entry per CDR3 protein. The sample has about 210,000 distinct CDR3 sequences; about 10% are singletons. Specimen: PBMCs or a T cell subset sorted from them (not recorded which). The receptors originated from a man in his late teens or twenties who had mild COVID-19 (a few samples of this study predate the infection). Cell type and time point are not known.

In its sample, this clonotype was seen a few times. The V call is TRBV29-1, the J call TRBJ1-4; no reliable D call. In germline, CDR1 is SQVTM, CDR2 ANQGSEA. CDR3 length equals 13 residues. Deletions cut 5 bases from V and 8 bases from J, with 15 bases between. The CDR3 sequence is CSVRATPGEKLFF. The CDR3 bases are TGCAGCGTTCGGGCCACTCCAGGCGAAAAACTGTTTTTT.

This clonotype was detected a few times. The chain employs TRBV7-9 and TRBJ2-2; 8 positions match TRBD1. The CDR3 runs to 15 residues. The trim removed 5 bases at V and 6 bases at J, leaving 8 bases unmatched. Germline V gene sequence: CDR1 SEHNR, CDR2 FQNEAQ (reference sequence). The CDR3 bases are TGTGCCAGCAGCCCCAGACAGGGGTGGGCCGGGGAGCTGTTTTTT. This encodes CASSPRQGWAGELFF.

This clonotype was detected a few times. This chain links TRBV6-4 with TRBJ1-2; D is possibly TRBD1 (5 bases). Trimming shortened V by 5 bases and J by 6 bases, and 19 bases separated the two germline ends. This CDR3 contains 15 residues. The V gene's germline CDR1 is MRHNA and CDR2 SNTAGT. CDR3 protein: CASSPPPGPLDGYTF. The CDR3, as DNA: TGTGCCAGCAGTCCACCGCCGGGACCCCTGGATGGCTACACCTTC.

The chain recombines TRBV5-5 with TRBJ1-3; 7 bases are a match to TRBD1. V lost 4 bases and J lost 0; bases outside the gene matches: 4. The germline gives CDR1 SGHKS, CDR2 YYEKEE (reference sequence). The CDR3 is 15 amino acids. The CDR3 protein is CASSRDRSSGNTIYF. The CDR3 nucleotides are TGTGCCAGCAGCCGGGACAGAAGCTCTGGAAACACCATATATTTT.

This clonotype was counted only a few times. The chain uses TRBV12-3 or TRBV12-4 and TRBJ1-5, with a possible D match to TRBD1 (5 bases). CDR3 length: 15 residues. Trimming shortened V by 2 bases and J by 5 bases, and 13 bases separated the two germline ends. In DNA, the CDR3 is TGTGCCAGCAGTTTATGGCAGGGACTCTATCAGCCCCAGCATTTT. It is translated as CASSLWQGLYQPQHF.

This rearrangement joins TRBV6-5 to TRBJ1-2; D unclear. The ends were cut back, 1 base at V and 7 bases at J, with 10 bases in the middle. There are 13 residues in the CDR3. Germline V gene sequence: CDR1 MNHEY, CDR2 SVGAGI. In DNA form, the CDR3 reads TGTGCCAGCAGTTACTTCTTCGGTGGTGGCTACACCTTC. It translates to CASSYFFGGGYTF.

This chain joins TRBV18 and TRBJ2-3; D uncertain. Looked up from germline, CDR1 is KGHSH and CDR2 is LQKENI. The CDR3 has 16 residues. V was clipped by 2 bases and J by 0 bases, with 12 bases between them. The CDR3 spells CASSPLPPASTDTQYF. In nucleotides, the CDR3 is TGTGCCAGCTCACCATTACCGCCTGCTAGCACAGATACGCAGTATTTT.

This chain links TRBV4-3 with TRBJ2-6; TRBD2 agrees at 15 bases. The length of the CDR3 is 19 residues. Looked up from germline, CDR1 is LGHNA and CDR2 is YSLEER. V dropped 4 bases and J dropped 2; count of bases not matched to a gene: 6. CDR3 nucleotide sequence: TGCGCCAGCAGCCTAGGACTAGCGGGGGGGCCGACTGGGGCCAACGTCCTGACTTTC. Translation: CASSLGLAGGPTGANVLTF.

This clonotype has a handful of counts. This chain connects TRBV9 to TRBJ2-3; D perhaps matches TRBD2 (6 bases). Germline values: CDR1 SGDLS, CDR2 YYNGEE. The CDR3 sequence is 13 residues long. Trimming cost V 4 bases and J 8 bases, with 14 bases left between them. Written as DNA, the CDR3 is TGTGCCAGCAGCCCCTCTTTCGGGGGTACGCAGTATTTT. Protein sequence: CASSPSFGGTQYF.

In this sample, this clonotype turned up a few times. V is TRBV5-1 and J is TRBJ2-1; 9 bases align to TRBD2. The germline V gene encodes CDR1 SGHRS and CDR2 YFSETQ. V gave up 3 bases and J gave up 0 bases; unmatched junction bases: 7. This CDR3 region has 17 residues. CDR3 in amino acids: CASSSSAGGSSYNEQFF. The DNA of the CDR3 is TGCGCCAGCAGCTCGTCAGCGGGGGGAAGCTCCTACAATGAGCAGTTCTTC. Full variable domain (outside the CDR3, taken from reference TRBV5-1 and TRBJ2-1): KAGVTQTPRYLIKTRGQQVTLSCSPISGHRSVSWYQQTPGQGLQFLFEYFSETQRNKGNFPGRFSGRQFSNSRSEMNVSTLELGDSALYLCASSSSAGGSSYNEQFFGPGTRLTVL.

This clonotype came up a few times. DNA for the CDR3: TGTGCCAGCAGTTATATGCCGGGGACCCAATCATCGGCCCAGTACTTC. It translates to CASSYMPGTQSSAQYF. The chain links TRBV6-5 to TRBJ2-5; D may be TRBD1 or TRBD2 (5 bases each). Germline assignment: CDR1 MNHEY and CDR2 SVGAGI. Trimming shortened V by 3 bases and J by 9 bases, and 23 bases separated the two germline ends. CDR3 length: 16 amino acids.

The chain combines TRBV4-1 with TRBJ1-2, with D possibly TRBD1 on 6 matching bases. Trimming took off 0 bases at V and 4 bases at J, with 12 bases between the two ends. The CDR3 has 15 amino acids. The germline V gene has CDR1 MGHRA and CDR2 YSYEKL. The CDR3 DNA is TGCGCCAGCAGCCAAGAATATATACAGGGCTATGGCTACACCTTC. Amino acid sequence: CASSQEYIQGYGYTF.

The sample holds a few counts of this clonotype. The gene calls are TRBV7-2 and TRBJ1-1; no clear D gene. The V end lost 1 base, the J end lost 5 bases, and 11 bases lay between the germline ends. Germline-derived CDR1 and CDR2 are SGHTA and FQGNSA. The CDR3 contains 14 residues. The CDR3 region has the DNA TGTGCCAGCAGCTTAGTGACTCGGAGTACTGAAGCTTTCTTT. It codes for CASSLVTRSTEAFF.

This clonotype was picked up a small number of times. The chain uses TRBV4-3 and TRBJ1-6; 8 bases match TRBD1. J gave up 7 bases and V 4 bases, and 3 bases lay outside the gene matches. Germline loops: CDR1 LGHNA, CDR2 YSLEER. This CDR3 region has 14 residues. The CDR3 here is CASSPDRVNSPLHF. In DNA form, the CDR3 reads TGCGCCAGCAGCCCGGACAGGGTCAATTCACCCCTCCACTTT.

This clonotype appeared a few times. The chain combines TRBV7-9 with TRBJ1-2; the match to TRBD1 covers 8 bases. The CDR3 loop spans 12 amino acids. The germline CDR1 and CDR2 sequences are SEHNR and FQNEAQ (reference sequence). V gave up 6 bases and J gave up 8 bases; unmatched junction bases: 5. The CDR3 DNA sequence: TGTGCCAGCAGTCCACAGGGGGTCGGCTACACCTTC. This encodes CASSPQGVGYTF. The complete variable domain, with remaining parts taken from reference TRBV7-9 and TRBJ1-2, reads DTGVSQNPRHKITKRGQNVTFRCDPISEHNRLYWYRQTLGQGPEFLTYFQNEAQLEKSRLLSDRFSAERPKGSFSTLEIQRTEQGDSAMYLCASSPQGVGYTFGSGTRLTVV.

This clonotype was seen a handful of times. The chain is built from TRBV2 and TRBJ2-7; the D is unclear. This CDR3 region has 11 residues. Per the germline V gene, CDR1 is SNHLY and CDR2 is FYNNEI. For the CDR3, the DNA is TGTGCCAGCAGTGAAGATGGAACGTGTAACGTC. Protein product: CASSEDGTCNV.

This clonotype was counted between two and nine times. The chain carries TRBV29-1 and TRBJ2-3; D is ambiguous. V lost 6 bases and J lost 6, with 10 bases in between. CDR1 and CDR2 from the germline V gene are SQVTM and ANQGSEA. CDR3 size: 11 residues. CDR3 in DNA: TGCAGCGTCGCCCGGGTGGATACGCAGTATTTT. It is translated as CSVARVDTQYF.

This clonotype was detected many times. The V and J genes are TRBV4-3 and TRBJ2-2; TRBD2 agrees at 13 bases. This CDR3 spans 18 amino acids. The trim removed 3 bases at V and 7 bases at J, leaving 11 bases unmatched. Per the germline V gene, CDR1 is LGHNA and CDR2 is YSLEER. The CDR3 sequence is CASSQETGTSGEDGELFF. Written as DNA, the CDR3 is TGCGCCAGCAGCCAGGAAACCGGGACTAGCGGGGAGGACGGGGAGCTGTTTTTT.